This T cell receptor beta chain is from a study of response to subunit inactivated influenza vaccine. TCRdb reanalysed the RT-PCR reads using MiXCR and keeps one entry per CDR3 protein. The table has over 800,000 distinct CDR3 sequences, 20% to 25% seen once; the top ten hold roughly 10%. V lost 2 bases and J lost 5, with 13 bases in between. The CDR3 extends over 14 amino acids. Germline V gene data show CDR1 as SGHKS and CDR2 as YYEKEE (reference sequence). This clonotype was seen only a few times. The sequence derives from a man over 45 who received an inactivated influenza vaccine. The material sequenced was PBMCs from blood, taken roughly 5 days after vaccination. The genes are TRBV5-5 and TRBJ2-5; D call uncertain. In nucleotides, the CDR3 is TGTGCCAGCAGCTTTACCGGTGTCCGGGAGACCCAGTACTTC. Translating gives CASSFTGVRETQYF.